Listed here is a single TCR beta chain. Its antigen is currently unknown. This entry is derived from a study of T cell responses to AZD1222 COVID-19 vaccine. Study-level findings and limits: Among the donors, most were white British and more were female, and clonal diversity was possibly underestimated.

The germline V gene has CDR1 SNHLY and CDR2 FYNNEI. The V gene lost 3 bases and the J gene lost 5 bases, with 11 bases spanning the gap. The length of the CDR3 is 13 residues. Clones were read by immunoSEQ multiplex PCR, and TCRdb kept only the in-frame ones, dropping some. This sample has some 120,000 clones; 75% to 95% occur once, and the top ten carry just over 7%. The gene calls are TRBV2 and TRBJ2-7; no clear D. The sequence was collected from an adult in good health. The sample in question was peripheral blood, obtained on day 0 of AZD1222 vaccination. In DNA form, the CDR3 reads TGTGCCAGCAGTGAGAGCCGTTTGAACGAGCAGTACTTC. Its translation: CASSESRLNEQYF.